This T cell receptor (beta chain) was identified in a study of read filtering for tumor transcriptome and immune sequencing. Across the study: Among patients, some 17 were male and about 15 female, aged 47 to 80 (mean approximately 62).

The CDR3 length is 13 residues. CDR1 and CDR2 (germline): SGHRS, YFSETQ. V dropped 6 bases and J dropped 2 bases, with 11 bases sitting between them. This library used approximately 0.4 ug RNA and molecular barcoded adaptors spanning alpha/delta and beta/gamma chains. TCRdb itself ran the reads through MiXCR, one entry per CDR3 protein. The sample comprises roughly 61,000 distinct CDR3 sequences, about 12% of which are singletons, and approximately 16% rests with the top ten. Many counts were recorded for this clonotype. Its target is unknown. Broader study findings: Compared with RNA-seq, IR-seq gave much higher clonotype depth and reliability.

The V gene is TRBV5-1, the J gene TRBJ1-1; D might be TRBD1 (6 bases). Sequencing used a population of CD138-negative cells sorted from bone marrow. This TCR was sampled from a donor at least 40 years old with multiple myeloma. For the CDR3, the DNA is TGCGCCAGCAACCCGGACAGAAACACTGAAGCTTTCTTT. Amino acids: CASNPDRNTEAFF.